The 30 T cell receptor beta chains in this list originate from one sample, sequenced in a study of beta chain features in type 1 diabetes. Expressed TCRB transcripts were sequenced because the entire RNA isolate underwent reverse transcription. The method was immunoSEQ multiplex PCR; TCRdb's version includes in-frame clones alone and lacks a portion of them. The data show tens of thousands of clones, around a third seen once. Sequencing input: stem cell memory CD4+ T cells from blood. Every receptor here comes from a woman in her late teens or twenties in good health.

The V gene is TRBV18, the J gene TRBJ1-4, with TRBD1 as a possible D gene (6 bases). Trimming stripped 4 bases from V and 8 bases from J, with 11 bases between. This CDR3 has 13 amino acids. Germline assignment: CDR1 KGHSH and CDR2 LQKENI. As DNA, the CDR3 is TGTGCCAGCTCACGGGGGCGCGAGGAAAAACTGTTTTTT. It translates to CASSRGREEKLFF.

This chain joins TRBV6-5 and TRBJ1-2, with 7 bases lining up with TRBD1. J gave up 0 bases and V 7 bases, and 2 bases lay outside the gene matches. This CDR3 contains 13 residues. Germline-derived CDR1 and CDR2 are MNHEY and SVGAGI. This CDR3 is CASNTGANYGYTF. Here the CDR3 DNA reads TGTGCCAGCAATACAGGGGCTAACTATGGCTACACCTTC.

In its sample, this clone was seen a few times. This rearrangement joins TRBV30 to TRBJ1-2; 7 bases match TRBD1. V lost 0 bases, J lost 6 bases, and 7 bases stayed unmatched. This CDR3 is built from 14 residues. Germline V gene lookup returns CDR1 GTSNPN and CDR2 SVGIG (reference sequence). This chain's CDR3 is CAWSVLGGRNGYTF. The CDR3 coding sequence is TGTGCCTGGAGTGTACTAGGGGGCAGAAATGGCTACACCTTC.

The rearrangement links TRBV19 to TRBJ2-6; 7 bases are a match to TRBD2. This CDR3 comprises 17 residues. The germline V gene has CDR1 LNHDA and CDR2 SQIVND (reference sequence). The V gene end was trimmed by 3 bases and the J gene end by 0 bases; junction bases not matched to a gene: 5. In DNA form, the CDR3 reads TGTGCCAGTAGTATGACAGCGGGGAGCTCTGGGGCCAACGTCCTGACTTTC. Translating gives CASSMTAGSSGANVLTF. Looking up the rest from reference TRBV19 and TRBJ2-6 gives the full variable domain: DGGITQSPKYLFRKEGQNVTLSCEQNLNHDAMYWYRQDPGQGLRLIYYSQIVNDFQKGDIAEGYSVSREKKESFPLTVTSAQKNPTAFYLCASSMTAGSSGANVLTFGAGSRLTVL.

This clone was found many times. The rearrangement uses TRBV4-2 and TRBJ2-4, with D uncertain. CDR3 length equals 14 residues. V dropped 0 bases and J dropped 11 bases, with 14 bases sitting between them. Germline CDR1 and CDR2: LGHNA and YNFKEQ. The CDR3 DNA reads TGTGCCAGCAGCCAAGAGGTCTTGGAGAAAGTTCAGTACTTC. Translating gives CASSQEVLEKVQYF.

In this sample, this clone turned up a few times. V and J are TRBV5-5 and TRBJ2-7; TRBD2 matches 7 bases. This CDR3 is built from 14 residues. Germline V CDR1 and CDR2: SGHKS, YYEKEE (reference sequence). V gave up 0 bases and J gave up 0 bases; unmatched junction bases: 0. CDR3 residues: CASSLGGSSYEQYF. In DNA, the CDR3 is TGTGCCAGCAGCTTGGGCGGGAGCTCCTACGAGCAGTACTTC.

This clone was seen more than once but under ten times. V and J are TRBV2 and TRBJ1-1; 9 nucleotides match TRBD1. The V gene's germline CDR1 is SNHLY and CDR2 FYNNEI. This CDR3 contains 15 residues. V shed 5 bases and J 5 bases; nucleotides not matched to a gene: 9. CDR3 sequence: CASSPNRGLSTEAFF. DNA for the CDR3: TGTGCCAGCAGTCCGAACAGGGGGCTATCGACTGAAGCTTTCTTT.

This clone showed up just once. This sequence joins TRBV18 and TRBJ2-7, with TRBD2 matching over 13 bases. Unmatched junction bases numbered 6, after V lost 1 base and J lost 3 bases. The length of the CDR3 is 17 residues. The germline CDR1 and CDR2 sequences are KGHSH and LQKENI. Written as DNA, the CDR3 is TGTGCCAGCTCACCACTCCCTGGACTAGCGGGGGTCTACGAGCAGTACTTC. It yields the protein CASSPLPGLAGVYEQYF.

The table lists this clone with a few counts. V and J are TRBV14 and TRBJ2-2; TRBD2 matches 13 bases. CDR1 and CDR2 from the germline V gene are SGHDN and FVKESK. The V segment lost 7 bases and the J segment 5 bases; nucleotides outside the gene matches: 7. The CDR3 totals 16 residues. CDR3 bases: TGTGCCAGCACCCCTGAACTAGCGGGAGGGACCGGGGAGCTGTTTTTT. Translation: CASTPELAGGTGELFF.

The DNA of the CDR3 is TGTGCCAGCAGCATTTCAGGGGGCTCAGATACGCAGTATTTT. As protein: CASSISGGSDTQYF. V usage is TRBV7-2 and J usage is TRBJ2-3, with 8 bases aligning to TRBD1. Per the germline V gene, CDR1 is SGHTA and CDR2 is FQGNSA. V lost 5 bases and J lost 4; bases outside the gene matches: 5. The CDR3 sequence is 14 residues long.

V gene TRBV5-1 combines with J gene TRBJ2-2; a possible D gene is TRBD1 (7 bases). Looked up from germline, CDR1 is SGHRS and CDR2 is YFSETQ. V lost 0 bases, J lost 7 bases, and 13 bases lay in between. CDR3 length: 15 residues. This CDR3 is CASSLARQGGGELFF. In DNA, the CDR3 is TGCGCCAGCAGCTTGGCTAGACAGGGAGGCGGGGAGCTGTTTTTT. Looking up the rest from reference TRBV5-1 and TRBJ2-2 gives the full variable domain: KAGVTQTPRYLIKTRGQQVTLSCSPISGHRSVSWYQQTPGQGLQFLFEYFSETQRNKGNFPGRFSGRQFSNSRSEMNVSTLELGDSALYLCASSLARQGGGELFFGEGSRLTVL.

The rearrangement uses TRBV7-2 and TRBJ1-2; 9 bases agree with TRBD1. The V gene end was trimmed by 6 bases and the J gene end by 2 bases; junction bases not matched to a gene: 7. CDR1 SGHTA and CDR2 FQGNSA come from the germline V gene. The length of the CDR3 is 15 residues. The CDR3 loop is CASSSRTGANYGYTF. CDR3 DNA: TGTGCCAGCAGTTCTCGGACAGGGGCAAACTATGGCTACACCTTC.

The V call is TRBV5-4, the J call TRBJ2-2; D call uncertain. Germline V gene lookup returns CDR1 SGHNT and CDR2 YYREEE (reference sequence). Between the trimmed V and J ends, which lost 1 base and 7 bases, there was a span of 5 bases. The CDR3 runs to 12 residues. The CDR3 DNA is TGTGCCAGCAGCTTGCCCCACGGGGAGCTGTTTTTT. Amino acid sequence: CASSLPHGELFF.

This chain joins TRBV7-3 and TRBJ1-2; 8 bases agree with TRBD1. V trimming: 5 bases; J trimming: 3 bases; junction bases outside the gene matches: 5. Germline CDR1 and CDR2: SGHTA and FQGTGA. The length of the CDR3 is 14 residues. The CDR3 sequence: CASSRGQGDYGYTF. CDR3 DNA: TGTGCCAGCAGCCGTGGACAGGGAGACTATGGCTACACCTTC.

This clone appeared a few times. The chain recombines TRBV5-4 with TRBJ1-2; TRBD1 might be the D (5 bases). Trimming cost V 0 bases and J 9 bases, with 21 bases left between them. Germline assignment: CDR1 SGHNT and CDR2 YYREEE (reference sequence). The CDR3 runs to 16 residues. In nucleotides, the CDR3 is TGTGCCAGCAGCTTGGACGGCGGGGGGTCCAGGAGTCGCTACACCTTC. Its translation is CASSLDGGGSRSRYTF.

The CDR3 DNA reads TGTGCCAGCGGGAGAGGGACAGGGAACACCGGGGAGCTGTTTTTT. Protein: CASGRGTGNTGELFF. V gene TRBV9 combines with J gene TRBJ2-2; 8 bases line up with TRBD1. V trimming: 7 bases; J trimming: 1 base; junction bases outside the gene matches: 6. Germline CDR1 is SGDLS and CDR2 is YYNGEE. The CDR3 extends over 15 amino acids.

The genes are TRBV7-2 and TRBJ2-1; 10 nucleotides align to TRBD2. The CDR3 totals 14 residues. Trimming cost V 5 bases and J 12 bases; bases outside gene matches: 10. Germline V lookup: CDR1 SGHTA, CDR2 FQGNSA. The CDR3 protein is CASSPGSGGAGQFF. DNA of the CDR3: TGTGCCAGCAGCCCAGGGAGCGGGGGGGCGGGGCAGTTCTTC.

The CDR3 coding sequence is TGTGCCAGTAGTATGACAGAGAACTATGGCTACACCTTC. As protein: CASSMTENYGYTF. The rearrangement uses TRBV19 and TRBJ1-2; D may be TRBD1 (5 bases). The length of the CDR3 is 13 residues. Looked up from germline, CDR1 is LNHDA and CDR2 is SQIVND (reference sequence). The germline V and J ends were trimmed by 3 bases and 2 bases, with 7 bases remaining between them.

As DNA, the CDR3 is TGTGCCAGCAGAAGTGCTATGGGACAGGCCTATGGCTACACCTTC. Its translation: CASRSAMGQAYGYTF. The chain joins TRBV5-4 to TRBJ1-2, with 8 bases identical to TRBD1. The CDR3 extends over 15 amino acids. V gave up 5 bases and J gave up 4 bases; unmatched junction bases: 10. Germline V gene lookup returns CDR1 SGHNT and CDR2 YYREEE (reference sequence).

The genes are TRBV27 and TRBJ2-7; 8 bases align to TRBD2. This CDR3 spans 13 amino acids. Germline CDR1 is MNHEY and CDR2 is SMNVEV (reference sequence). V lost 1 base to trimming and J lost 7 bases; unmatched junction nucleotides: 3. The CDR3 reads CASSLWVAGEQYF. The DNA for the CDR3 is TGTGCCAGCAGTTTATGGGTAGCGGGAGAGCAGTACTTC.

In this sample, this clone turned up a few times. The chain employs TRBV15 and TRBJ2-5, with 8 bases identical to TRBD1. The assigned J gene may be wrong: the sequence end matches TRBJ2-7 better. Germline CDR1 and CDR2: LNHNV and YYDKDF (reference sequence). The CDR3 is 14 amino acids. For the CDR3, the DNA is TGTGCCACCAGCAGCCGGGACAGGTTCTACGAGCAGTACTTC. Its translation is CATSSRDRFYEQYF.

The chain carries TRBV25-1 and TRBJ1-2; 8 bases are shared with TRBD1. CDR1 and CDR2 (germline): MGHDK, SYGVNS. The CDR3 is 14 residues long. Unmatched junction bases numbered 7, after V lost 8 bases and J lost 2 bases. The CDR3 spells CASFGQGPNYGYTF. In DNA, the CDR3 is TGTGCCAGCTTTGGACAGGGACCGAACTATGGCTACACCTTC.

The table lists this clone with a few counts. V usage is TRBV2 and J usage is TRBJ2-1, with 7 bases identical to TRBD2. Germline values: CDR1 SNHLY, CDR2 FYNNEI. V lost 5 bases, J lost 8 bases, and 9 bases stayed unmatched. This CDR3 spans 14 amino acids. CDR3 loop: CASSQGLLGDEQFF. The CDR3 bases are TGTGCCAGCAGTCAGGGACTACTGGGCGATGAGCAGTTCTTC.

The V gene is TRBV6-1, the J gene TRBJ2-1, with 11 bases lining up with TRBD2. The CDR3 runs to 15 residues. With V trimmed by 7 bases and J by 5 bases, 7 bases remained unmatched. CDR1 and CDR2 from the germline V gene are MNHNS and SASEGT. This CDR3 is CASTTGTSGNNEQFF. CDR3 nucleotide sequence: TGTGCCAGCACAACCGGGACTAGCGGCAACAATGAGCAGTTCTTC.

This clone occurred a few times. V gene TRBV6-5 combines with J gene TRBJ2-7; 12 bases map to TRBD2. The J segment lost 2 bases and the V segment lost 6 bases, leaving 5 bases of the junction unmatched. Germline-derived CDR1 and CDR2 are MNHEY and SVGAGI. CDR3 size: 15 residues. CDR3 sequence: CASSRLAGVTYEQYF. The CDR3 nucleotides read TGTGCCAGCAGCCGACTAGCGGGGGTAACCTACGAGCAGTACTTC.

The rearrangement uses TRBV30 and TRBJ2-5; D is perhaps TRBD1 (5 bases). Germline V lookup: CDR1 GTSNPN, CDR2 SVGIG (reference sequence). The V and J ends lost 5 bases and 2 bases respectively, with 15 bases between them. The CDR3 covers 14 residues. CDR3 sequence (DNA): TGTGCCTGGGCGACATGGCAGGGACAAGAGACCCAGTACTTC. This translates into CAWATWQGQETQYF.

The genes are TRBV5-6 and TRBJ2-7; 7 bases align to TRBD1. The CDR3 sequence is 14 residues long. V lost 3 bases and J lost 3; bases outside the gene matches: 6. The germline V gene has CDR1 SGHDT and CDR2 YYEEEE. CDR3 in amino acids: CASSWRQGGYEQYF. The DNA of the CDR3 is TGTGCCAGCAGCTGGCGACAGGGTGGCTACGAGCAGTACTTC.

This clone was counted between two and nine times. The chain uses TRBV7-8 and TRBJ2-7; possibly TRBD1 for D (6 bases). V gave up 2 bases and J gave up 0 bases, with 14 bases separating them. Germline V gene sequence: CDR1 SGHVS, CDR2 FQNEAQ. The CDR3 is made up of 16 amino acids. The CDR3 DNA is TGTGCCAGCAGCTTAAGTGTGGGGGACACCTCCTACGAGCAGTACTTC. It specifies CASSLSVGDTSYEQYF.

A few counts support this clone. The chain has TRBV28 and TRBJ2-2; 11 bases agree with TRBD1. V lost 5 bases and J lost 6; bases outside the gene matches: 8. This CDR3 region has 16 residues. CDR1 is MDHEN and CDR2 is SYDVKM in the germline V gene. The CDR3 nucleotides are TGTGCCAGCAGTCCCTACGGGACAGGGGGGTCCGGGGAGCTGTTTTTT. This codes for CASSPYGTGGSGELFF. The full variable domain, in which reference TRBV28 and TRBJ2-2 provide the parts outside the CDR3, is DVKVTQSSRYLVKRTGEKVFLECVQDMDHENMFWYRQDPGLGLRLIYFSYDVKMKEKGDIPEGYSVSREKKERFSLILESASTNQTSMYLCASSPYGTGGSGELFFGEGSRLTVL.

The chain is built from TRBV6-5 and TRBJ1-1, with D hard to call. The CDR3 length is 14 residues. In germline, CDR1 is MNHEY, CDR2 SVGAGI. The V and J ends lost 7 bases and 1 base respectively, with 13 bases between them. CDR3 sequence reads: CASTREGRNTEAFF. The CDR3 bases are TGTGCCAGCACCCGAGAGGGCCGGAACACTGAAGCTTTCTTT.